The rows below give T cell receptor beta chains drawn from one sample of a study of T cell repertoires in cytomegalovirus infection. A single record per CDR3 protein comes from TCRdb applying MiXCR to the reads. This table has about 360,000 distinct CDR3 sequences, roughly 18% appearing once. The material sequenced was PBMCs. The receptors were gathered from a human donor in good health (CMV status not recorded). Some clones in this sample may be carry-over from other donors' samples. CDR3s include the opening cysteine and the closing phenylalanine or tryptophan. Each record gives: CDR3 protein, CDR3 DNA, V gene, clone size, J gene, CDR3 length, D gene. A D gene is named only where the DNA matches it firmly. Only part of the rows carry a size: once, few, many, or a class if the clone is expanded.

CASSATEGREVGYTF | TGTGCCAGCAGCGCGACCGAGGGCAGGGAAGTCGGCTACACCTTC | TRBV7-9 | . | TRBJ1-2 | 15 | .
CASGRGGGTQYF | TGCGCCAGCGGACGCGGGGGGGGTACGCAGTATTTT | TRBV10-2 | . | TRBJ2-3 | 12 | TRBD2
CSARDLNYEQYF | TGCAGTGCTAGAGACCTAAACTACGAGCAGTACTTC | TRBV20-1 | few | TRBJ2-7 | 12 | .
CASSLEGTGGTEAFF | TGCGCCAGCAGCTTGGAAGGGACAGGGGGCACTGAAGCTTTCTTT | TRBV5-1 | many | TRBJ1-1 | 15 | TRBD1
CASWGVRLNEKLFF | TGTGCCAGTTGGGGGGTTCGGCTTAATGAAAAACTGTTTTTT | TRBV19 | . | TRBJ1-4 | 14 | .
CASSFSSTGFLSNTEAFF | TGTGCCAGCAGTTTTTCGTCCACAGGGTTCTTATCAAACACTGAAGCTTTCTTT | TRBV28 | few | TRBJ1-1 | 18 | .
CASTENRLKDTQYF | TGTGCCAGCACGGAAAACCGATTGAAGGATACGCAGTATTTT | TRBV6-1 | . | TRBJ2-3 | 14 | .
CASKKAGGLVSEQYF | TGTGCCAGCAAGAAGGCGGGAGGGCTGGTGTCCGAGCAGTACTTC | TRBV6-5 | few | TRBJ2-7 | 15 | TRBD2
CASSPQRGYNKDNEQFF | TGTGCCAGCAGCCCCCAACGGGGGTACAATAAAGACAATGAGCAGTTCTTC | TRBV3-1 | . | TRBJ2-1 | 17 | .
CATTPGTAGSPLHF | TGTGCCACCACCCCCGGGACTGCTGGTTCACCCCTCCACTTT | TRBV15 | few | TRBJ1-6 | 14 | .
CAWGRVDAEAFF | TGTGCCTGGGGTAGGGTAGACGCTGAAGCTTTCTTT | TRBV30 | few | TRBJ1-1 | 12 | .
CASSYMNRGRSTDTQYF | TGTGCCAGCAGCTACATGAACAGGGGGCGTAGTACAGATACGCAGTATTTT | TRBV7-8 | . | TRBJ2-3 | 17 | TRBD1
CSARRLDSTDTQYF | TGCAGTGCTAGACGCCTAGATAGCACAGATACGCAGTATTTT | TRBV20-1 | . | TRBJ2-3 | 14 | .
CASSEVPPPSF | TGTGCCAGCAGTGAAGTCCCCCCCCCCAGCTTC | TRBV2 | . | TRBJ2-1 | 11 | .
CASSYSRGKETQYF | TGTGCCAGCAGTTACTCAAGGGGGAAAGAGACCCAGTACTTC | TRBV6-5 | few | TRBJ2-5 | 14 | .
CASSLDREPVQYF | TGTGCCAGCAGCTTAGATCGAGAACCGGTTCAGTACTTC | TRBV11-3 | few | TRBJ2-4 | 13 | .
CASSPRGGSYEQYF | TGTGCCAGCAGCCCTAGGGGGGGAAGCTACGAGCAGTACTTC | TRBV7-2 | many | TRBJ2-7 | 14 | .
CASSRLGQGGTEAFF | TGTGCCAGCAGCCGGCTGGGACAGGGAGGGACTGAAGCTTTCTTT | TRBV4-2 | . | TRBJ1-1 | 15 | TRBD1
CASSLEGSQETQYF | TGTGCCAGCAGCTTAGAAGGGTCCCAAGAGACCCAGTACTTC | TRBV7-9 | many | TRBJ2-5 | 14 | .
CSAPRLAGGQETQYF | TGCAGTGCTCCCCGACTAGCGGGAGGACAAGAGACCCAGTACTTC | TRBV20-1 | . | TRBJ2-5 | 15 | TRBD2
CASSFRGGTEAFF | TGTGCCAGCAGCTTCAGGGGGGGGACTGAAGCTTTCTTT | TRBV7-9 | many | TRBJ1-1 | 13 | TRBD1
CSVGVRGGFHEQYF | TGCAGCGTTGGGGTAAGGGGAGGGTTTCACGAGCAGTACTTC | TRBV29-1 | . | TRBJ2-7 | 14 | TRBD2
CASSTSGGGGDTQYF | TGTGCCAGCAGCACTAGCGGGGGGGGTGGAGATACGCAGTATTTT | TRBV5-4 | few | TRBJ2-3 | 15 | TRBD2
CASSYGTSASSTDTQYF | TGTGCCAGCAGTTACGGGACTAGCGCGTCTAGCACAGATACGCAGTATTTT | TRBV6-5 | many | TRBJ2-3 | 17 | TRBD2
CASSNRGSYGYTF | TGTGCCAGTAGTAACCGGGGGAGCTATGGCTACACCTTC | TRBV19 | . | TRBJ1-2 | 13 | .
CASSHDNRGPNTGELFF | TGTGCCAGCAGCCACGACAACAGGGGGCCGAACACCGGGGAGCTGTTTTTT | TRBV7-6 | . | TRBJ2-2 | 17 | TRBD1
CASNPRGTSTDTQYF | TGTGCCAGCAATCCTAGAGGAACCAGCACAGATACGCAGTATTTT | TRBV2 | . | TRBJ2-3 | 15 | .
CASSRTSGGAAETQYF | TGTGCCAGCAGCCGCACTAGCGGGGGGGCCGCAGAGACCCAGTACTTC | TRBV7-9 | . | TRBJ2-5 | 16 | TRBD2
CASSSQGNTDTQYF | TGTGCCAGCAGCTCCCAGGGGAACACAGATACGCAGTATTTT | TRBV12-3/TRBV12-4 | . | TRBJ2-3 | 14 | .
CASSGPFVDQPQHF | TGTGCCAGTAGTGGGCCCTTCGTTGATCAGCCCCAGCATTTT | TRBV19 | . | TRBJ1-5 | 14 | .
CASSGTGDYGYTF | TGTGCCAGCAGCGGGACAGGGGACTATGGCTACACCTTC | TRBV12-3/TRBV12-4 | many | TRBJ1-2 | 13 | TRBD1
CASSYTRQSEAFF | TGTGCCAGCAGTTACACGAGGCAGTCTGAAGCTTTCTTT | TRBV6-5 | . | TRBJ1-1 | 13 | .
CASSGDGGDGYTF | TGTGCCAGCAGTGGCGACGGGGGAGACGGCTACACCTTC | TRBV2 | . | TRBJ1-2 | 13 | .
CSARDGITSGRTDTQYF | TGCAGTGCTAGAGATGGTATAACTAGCGGGCGCACAGATACGCAGTATTTT | TRBV20-1 | few | TRBJ2-3 | 17 | TRBD2
CASSREGEREKGEQFF | TGCGCCAGCAGCCGCGAGGGCGAGCGGGAAAAAGGTGAGCAGTTCTTC | TRBV4-1 | . | TRBJ2-1 | 16 | TRBD2
CASSVGGGNSYEQYF | TGTGCCAGCAGCGTAGGTGGTGGGAACTCCTACGAGCAGTACTTC | TRBV9 | . | TRBJ2-7 | 15 | .
CASSLEGLSGEQYF | TGTGCCAGCAGCTTAGAGGGTCTATCGGGGGAGCAGTACTTC | TRBV7-2 | many | TRBJ2-7 | 14 | .
CASSLRALAGGFDEQFF | TGTGCCAGCAGCTTACGGGCCCTAGCGGGAGGGTTCGATGAGCAGTTCTTC | TRBV7-2 | many | TRBJ2-1 | 17 | TRBD2
CASSLDWTSGGRTDTQYF | TGTGCCAGCAGCTTAGATTGGACTAGCGGGGGGAGGACAGATACGCAGTATTTT | TRBV7-2 | many | TRBJ2-3 | 18 | TRBD2
CASSPQEMFTEAFF | TGTGCCAGCTCCCCACAGGAGATGTTCACTGAAGCTTTCTTT | TRBV7-8 | many | TRBJ1-1 | 14 | .
CASMTGTGVAEAFF | TGTGCCAGCATGACCGGGACAGGGGTGGCTGAAGCTTTCTTT | TRBV7-2 | . | TRBJ1-1 | 14 | TRBD1
CASSLDGNTGELFF | TGTGCCAGCAGCTTGGACGGGAACACCGGGGAGCTGTTTTTT | TRBV7-9 | . | TRBJ2-2 | 14 | .
CASSDDRGVYGYTF | TGTGCCAGCAGCGACGACAGGGGGGTCTATGGCTACACCTTC | TRBV7-8 | few | TRBJ1-2 | 14 | TRBD1
CASSLAQGGGEQYF | TGTGCCAGCAGCTTAGCGCAAGGAGGGGGCGAGCAGTACTTC | TRBV7-9 | many | TRBJ2-7 | 14 | .
CASSLSQAVVGYTF | TGTGCCAGCAGCTTATCACAGGCCGTAGTTGGCTACACCTTC | TRBV11-2 | many | TRBJ1-2 | 14 | .
CASSLDQGYYGYTF | TGTGCCAGCAGCTTAGATCAGGGATACTATGGCTACACCTTC | TRBV7-2 | many | TRBJ1-2 | 14 | .